The 11 T cell receptor beta chains listed next were all sequenced from one sample in a study of shared clonotypes between healthy human individuals. Clones were sequenced by immunoSEQ multiplex PCR, and TCRdb holds only the in-frame ones, with some missing. The sample has millions of clones, approximately 94% seen once; the top ten hold roughly 1%. CD45RO-negative, CCR7-selected cells formed the naive CD8 fraction, which excluded terminally differentiated effector memory CD45RA+ cells. Input material: naive CD8+ T cells sorted from blood. The receptors were gathered from a man aged 18 to 30 in good health.

This clone was counted a single time. The V gene is TRBV7-9, the J gene TRBJ2-3; 13 nucleotides match TRBD2. Losses at the gene ends were 4 bases for V and 2 bases for J; bases not matched to a gene: 9. The CDR3 is 18 residues long. Germline-derived CDR1 and CDR2 are SEHNR and FQNEAQ (reference sequence). CDR3 protein: CASSSRLAGGSSTDTQYF. The CDR3 region has the DNA TGTGCCAGCAGCTCCAGACTAGCGGGGGGTTCCTCCACAGATACGCAGTATTTT. Full variable domain (missing parts from reference TRBV7-9 and TRBJ2-3): DTGVSQNPRHKITKRGQNVTFRCDPISEHNRLYWYRQTLGQGPEFLTYFQNEAQLEKSRLLSDRFSAERPKGSFSTLEIQRTEQGDSAMYLCASSSRLAGGSSTDTQYFGPGTRLTVL.

This clone came up once. The genes are TRBV6-5 and TRBJ1-1; D unresolved. The CDR3 has 13 amino acids. Trimming removed 5 bases at V and 2 bases at J, with 9 bases between. Per the germline V gene, CDR1 is MNHEY and CDR2 is SVGAGI. Written as DNA, the CDR3 is TGTGCCAGCAGTACGGCGGGAAACACTGAAGCTTTCTTT. Translation gives CASSTAGNTEAFF.

A remark on this clone: This sample also contains other DNA sequences that code for the same CDR3. The CDR3 DNA reads TGTGCCAGCAGCTTAGCGGGCGGGACCTACGAGCAGTACTTC. The encoded protein is CASSLAGGTYEQYF. V is TRBV7-2 and J is TRBJ2-7; possible D gene TRBD2, 6 bases. The CDR3 has 14 amino acids. From germline, CDR1 is SGHTA and CDR2 FQGNSA. Deletions cut 0 bases from V and 2 bases from J, with 8 bases between.

Comments on this clone: Different DNA sequences within this sample yield the same CDR3. CDR3 region: CASSLVTYEQYF. DNA for the CDR3: TGTGCCAGCAGCTTAGTTACCTACGAGCAGTACTTC. V is TRBV11-2 and J is TRBJ2-7; D is undetermined. Germline lookup yields CDR1 SGHAT and CDR2 FQNNGV. The CDR3 has 12 residues. Trimming left V 1 base short and J 2 bases short, with 3 bases between.

This clone has just one count. Other DNA sequences in the same sample also yield this CDR3. This sequence joins TRBV6-5 and TRBJ2-1; D not resolved. Trimming shortened V by 0 bases and J by 6 bases, and 6 bases separated the two germline ends. The V gene's germline CDR1 is MNHEY and CDR2 SVGAGI. This CDR3 is built from 13 residues. CDR3 region: CASSYSGANEQFF. The CDR3, as DNA: TGTGCCAGCAGTTACTCCGGAGCCAATGAGCAGTTCTTC.

The rearrangement links TRBV4-3 to TRBJ2-7; a possible D gene is TRBD1 (6 bases). Germline V gene lookup returns CDR1 LGHNA and CDR2 YSLEER. V gave up 2 bases and J gave up 7 bases, with 18 bases separating them. This CDR3 is 15 amino acids long. CDR3 in DNA: TGCGCCAGCAGCCAACTCTACAGGGAACAACAGGAGCAGTACTTC. Translation: CASSQLYREQQEQYF.

The V gene is TRBV28, the J gene TRBJ2-4; 10 nucleotides match TRBD1. The CDR3 spans 14 residues. The V segment lost 5 bases and the J segment 7 bases; nucleotides outside the gene matches: 5. Per germline, CDR1 MDHEN and CDR2 SYDVKM. The CDR3 sequence is CASSLPGQGNIQYF. DNA for the CDR3: TGTGCCAGCAGTCTCCCGGGACAGGGGAACATTCAGTACTTC.

This chain connects TRBV5-1 to TRBJ2-7, with 8 bases lining up with TRBD1. V shed 0 bases, J shed 6 bases, and the junction held 8 bases outside the gene matches. The germline CDR1 and CDR2 sequences are SGHRS and YFSETQ. The CDR3 has 15 amino acids. CDR3 in DNA: TGCGCCAGCAGCTTGGCCGGACAGGGAGGAAGCGAGCAGTACTTC. Its translation: CASSLAGQGGSEQYF.

This clone is a singleton in its sample. In DNA form, the CDR3 reads TGTGCCAGCAGTTACACTCAACATTTCTCCTACGAGCAGTACTTC. Encoded protein: CASSYTQHFSYEQYF. The gene calls are TRBV6-5 and TRBJ2-7; D is ambiguous. Per the germline V gene, CDR1 is MNHEY and CDR2 is SVGAGI. This CDR3 contains 15 residues. V lost 2 bases and J lost 0, with 11 bases in between.

The gene calls are TRBV6-5 and TRBJ2-2; D might be TRBD1 or TRBD2, each matching 7 bases. The CDR3 contains 16 residues. V lost 4 bases and J 6 bases, leaving 18 bases between the germline ends. Germline V lookup: CDR1 MNHEY, CDR2 SVGAGI. The CDR3 loop is CASSLAGGALPGELFF. For the CDR3, the DNA is TGTGCCAGCAGTTTGGCAGGGGGGGCCCTTCCCGGGGAGCTGTTTTTT.

J is TRBJ2-1 and V is TRBV5-4; TRBD2 matches at 9 bases. The CDR3 consists of 15 residues. Germline V gives CDR1 SGHNT, CDR2 YYREEE (reference sequence). Unmatched junction bases numbered 8, after V lost 4 bases and J lost 6 bases. In DNA, the CDR3 is TGTGCCAGCAGCGGGGAGTCTAGCGGGATCAATGAGCAGTTCTTC. Protein product: CASSGESSGINEQFF.